A selection of T cell receptor beta chains follows, all from one sample in a study of blood T cell repertoires in COVID-19. Only in-frame clones appear in the TCRdb table, and some are missing; sequencing was by immunoSEQ multiplex PCR. This sample has about 46,000 clones, with roughly 90% found just once. Sequenced sample: peripheral blood. The receptors here all came from a man aged 50 or older with acute or convalescent COVID-19. The CDR3 runs from the conserved cysteine through the conserved F or W. Each record gives: clone size, D gene, V gene, J gene, CDR3 DNA, CDR3 protein. D genes are given only for firm matches. Rows may omit the clone size; those that give it use once, few, many or a size class.

size: -
D: TRBD2
V: TRBV6-5
J: TRBJ2-1
DNA: TGTGCCAGCAGTTACGGCGGGGGGGTGGATGAGCAGTTCTTC
CDR3: CASSYGGGVDEQFF

size: -
D: -
V: TRBV19
J: TRBJ2-1
DNA: TGTGCCAGTAGTATTCGCAGGGGCATAAATGAGCAGTTCTTC
CDR3: CASSIRRGINEQFF

size: -
D: TRBD1
V: TRBV18
J: TRBJ2-1
DNA: TGTGCCAGCTCACCGAAACAGGGGCCCAATGAGCAGTTCTTC
CDR3: CASSPKQGPNEQFF

size: once
D: -
V: TRBV9
J: TRBJ1-1
DNA: TGTGCCAGCATGAGGCTTACCGAGAGGACTGAAGCTTTCTTT
CDR3: CASMRLTERTEAFF

size: -
D: -
V: TRBV7-8
J: TRBJ2-1
DNA: TGTGCCAGCAGCTCCCCGGGGCAGGGAGGACGCAATGAGCAGTTCTTC
CDR3: CASSSPGQGGRNEQFF

size: -
D: -
V: TRBV12-3/TRBV12-4
J: TRBJ2-7
DNA: TGTGCCAGCAGTCGCCAGGGGTGGTACGAGCAGTACTTC
CDR3: CASSRQGWYEQYF

size: -
D: -
V: TRBV30
J: TRBJ1-2
DNA: TGTGCCTGGAGTCCTGGGAGCTATGGCTACACCTTC
CDR3: CAWSPGSYGYTF

size: -
D: TRBD1
V: TRBV28
J: TRBJ2-1
DNA: TGTGCCAGCAGTCCTCCCAGGGACAGCAGCGAGCAGTTCTTC
CDR3: CASSPPRDSSEQFF

size: -
D: -
V: TRBV3-1/TRBV3-2
J: TRBJ1-6
DNA: TGTGCCAGCAGCCCTGGTACAGGGTCAGGTTCACCCCTCCACTTT
CDR3: CASSPGTGSGSPLHF

size: -
D: TRBD2
V: TRBV30
J: TRBJ2-1
DNA: TGTGCCTGGGCTAGAGGGACTAGCGGGGCGGTTGAGCAGTTCTTC
CDR3: CAWARGTSGAVEQFF

size: -
D: TRBD1
V: TRBV5-4
J: TRBJ1-2
DNA: TGTGCCAGCAGCCCCCGGACAGGGAACTACTATGGCTACACCTTC
CDR3: CASSPRTGNYYGYTF

size: -
D: -
V: TRBV11-2
J: TRBJ2-7
DNA: TGTGCCAGCAGCTTAGTCCCCGGCGAGCAGTACTTC
CDR3: CASSLVPGEQYF

size: -
D: -
V: TRBV7-9
J: TRBJ2-4
DNA: TGTGCCAGCAGCTTAGCGACAGCTAAAAACATTCAGTACTTC
CDR3: CASSLATAKNIQYF

size: -
D: -
V: TRBV24-1
J: TRBJ2-6
DNA: TGTGCCACCAGTGATCCCGGTTCACCCCCCCACAACGTCCTGACTTTC
CDR3: CATSDPGSPPHNVLTF

size: -
D: TRBD2
V: TRBV9
J: TRBJ2-5
DNA: TGTGCCAGCAGCGTAGGTCCCGCGCGGGGGGGCCTCGAGACCCAGTACTTC
CDR3: CASSVGPARGGLETQYF

size: -
D: TRBD1
V: TRBV2
J: TRBJ1-5
DNA: TGTGCCAGCAGTGAGACAGGGGGCCGCCAGCCCCAGCATTTT
CDR3: CASSETGGRQPQHF

size: -
D: -
V: TRBV28
J: TRBJ1-1
DNA: TGTGCCAGCAGGTTACAGGGAGGGGGCACTGAAGCTTTCTTT
CDR3: CASRLQGGGTEAFF

size: -
D: TRBD1
V: TRBV4-2
J: TRBJ2-7
DNA: TGTGCCAGCAGCCCCCCCCCGGGACAGGGAGGCGAGCAGTACTTC
CDR3: CASSPPPGQGGEQYF

size: -
D: -
V: TRBV6-5
J: TRBJ1-1
DNA: TGTGCCAGCAGTTACTCAGTGATCAACATGAACACTGAAGCTTTCTTT
CDR3: CASSYSVINMNTEAFF

size: -
D: -
V: TRBV11-2
J: TRBJ2-3
DNA: TGTGCCAGCAGCTTCGGAGGGATCTCACTTAACACAGATACGCAGTATTTT
CDR3: CASSFGGISLNTDTQYF

size: -
D: TRBD1
V: TRBV14
J: TRBJ1-2
DNA: TGTGCCAGCAGCCAAGCTCTACAGGGGCCTGGCTACACCTTC
CDR3: CASSQALQGPGYTF

size: once
D: TRBD1
V: TRBV7-8
J: TRBJ2-2
DNA: TGTGCCAGCAGCCCGGCGGGACAGGGGAGGGCGGAGGAGCTGTTTTTT
CDR3: CASSPAGQGRAEELFF

size: -
D: TRBD2
V: TRBV5-4
J: TRBJ2-7
DNA: TGTGCCAGCACCACCTCCGGGACTAATACCTACGAGCAGTACTTC
CDR3: CASTTSGTNTYEQYF

size: few
D: -
V: TRBV4-1
J: TRBJ1-1
DNA: TGCGCCAGCAGCCAAGTTACAAGGAACACTGAAGCTTTCTTT
CDR3: CASSQVTRNTEAFF

size: -
D: TRBD1
V: TRBV19
J: TRBJ1-3
DNA: TGTGCCAGTAGGCCGCGGACAGGGTTCGGAAACACCATATATTTT
CDR3: CASRPRTGFGNTIYF